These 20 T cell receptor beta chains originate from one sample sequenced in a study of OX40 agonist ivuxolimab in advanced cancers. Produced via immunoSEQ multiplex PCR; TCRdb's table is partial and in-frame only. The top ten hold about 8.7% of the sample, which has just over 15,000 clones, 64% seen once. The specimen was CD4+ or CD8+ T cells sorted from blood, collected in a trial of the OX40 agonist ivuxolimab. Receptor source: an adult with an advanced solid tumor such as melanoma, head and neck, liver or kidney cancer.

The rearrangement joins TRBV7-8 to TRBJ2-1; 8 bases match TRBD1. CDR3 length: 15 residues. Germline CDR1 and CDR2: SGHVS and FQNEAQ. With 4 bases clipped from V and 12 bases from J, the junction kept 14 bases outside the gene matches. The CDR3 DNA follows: TGTGCCAGCAGCTCCCCGACAGGGGTGGGTTGGGGGCAGTTCTTC. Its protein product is CASSSPTGVGWGQFF.

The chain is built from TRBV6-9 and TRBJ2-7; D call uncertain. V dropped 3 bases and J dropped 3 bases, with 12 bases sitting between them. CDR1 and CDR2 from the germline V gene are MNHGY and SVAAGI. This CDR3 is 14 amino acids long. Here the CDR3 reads CASSYSDGYYEQYF. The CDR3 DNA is TGTGCCAGCAGTTACTCGGACGGCTACTACGAGCAGTACTTC.

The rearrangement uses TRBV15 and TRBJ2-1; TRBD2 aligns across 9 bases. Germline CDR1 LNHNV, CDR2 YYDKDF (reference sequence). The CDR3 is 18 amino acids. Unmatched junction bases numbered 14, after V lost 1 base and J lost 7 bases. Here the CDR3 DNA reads TGTGCCACCAGCAGAGTAGGACTAGCGATTACCCTGCAGAATGAGCAGTTCTTC. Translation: CATSRVGLAITLQNEQFF. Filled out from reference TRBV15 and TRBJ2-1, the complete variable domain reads DAMVIQNPRYQVTQFGKPVTLSCSQTLNHNVMYWYQQKSSQAPKLLFHYYDKDFNNEADTPDNFQSRRPNTSFCFLDIRSPGLGDTAMYLCATSRVGLAITLQNEQFFGPGTRLTVL.

CDR3 in amino acids: CAIGIQGKDGANVLTF. The DNA of the CDR3 is TGTGCCATCGGCATACAGGGGAAGGATGGGGCCAACGTCCTGACTTTC. The chain couples TRBV10-3 to TRBJ2-6; 7 bases map to TRBD1. This CDR3 region has 16 residues. Germline values: CDR1 ENHRY, CDR2 SYGVKD. V lost 8 bases to trimming and J lost 3 bases; unmatched junction nucleotides: 10.

The CDR3, as DNA: TGCGCCAGCAGCCAAGCAGTCCCGATCTACGAGCAGTACTTC. It codes for CASSQAVPIYEQYF. The V and J genes are TRBV4-1 and TRBJ2-7; no clear D. CDR1 MGHRA and CDR2 YSYEKL come from the germline V gene. V shed 1 base and J shed 3 bases, with 10 bases lying between them. This CDR3 comprises 14 residues.

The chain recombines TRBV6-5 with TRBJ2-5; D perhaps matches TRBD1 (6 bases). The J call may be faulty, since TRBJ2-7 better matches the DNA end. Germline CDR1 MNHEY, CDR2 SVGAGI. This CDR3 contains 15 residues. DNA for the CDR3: TGTGCCAGCAGTTACAATCAGGGGCTAAGGTACGAGCAGTACTTC. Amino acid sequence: CASSYNQGLRYEQYF.

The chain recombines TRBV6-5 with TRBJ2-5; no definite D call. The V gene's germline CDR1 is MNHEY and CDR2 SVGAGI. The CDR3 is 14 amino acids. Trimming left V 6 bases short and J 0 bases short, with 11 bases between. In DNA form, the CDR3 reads TGTGCCAGCAGCCCCCGCCGGTACCAAGAGACCCAGTACTTC. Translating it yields CASSPRRYQETQYF.

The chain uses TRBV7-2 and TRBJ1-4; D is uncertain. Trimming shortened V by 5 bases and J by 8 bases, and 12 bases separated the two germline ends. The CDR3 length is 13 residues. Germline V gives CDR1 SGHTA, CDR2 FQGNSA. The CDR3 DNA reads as TGTGCCAGCAGCCCCCAACTGGCCGAAAAACTGTTTTTT. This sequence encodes CASSPQLAEKLFF.

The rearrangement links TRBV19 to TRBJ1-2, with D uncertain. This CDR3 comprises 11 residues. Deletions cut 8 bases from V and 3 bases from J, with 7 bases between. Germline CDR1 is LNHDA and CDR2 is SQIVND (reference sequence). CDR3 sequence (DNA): TGTGCCAGTTCAAACTACTATGGCTACACCTTC. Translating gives CASSNYYGYTF.

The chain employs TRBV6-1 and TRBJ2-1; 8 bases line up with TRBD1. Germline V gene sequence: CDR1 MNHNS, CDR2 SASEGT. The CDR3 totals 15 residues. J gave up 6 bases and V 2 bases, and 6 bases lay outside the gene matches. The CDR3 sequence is CASSELDREVNEQFF. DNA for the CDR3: TGTGCCAGCAGTGAATTGGACAGGGAGGTCAATGAGCAGTTCTTC.

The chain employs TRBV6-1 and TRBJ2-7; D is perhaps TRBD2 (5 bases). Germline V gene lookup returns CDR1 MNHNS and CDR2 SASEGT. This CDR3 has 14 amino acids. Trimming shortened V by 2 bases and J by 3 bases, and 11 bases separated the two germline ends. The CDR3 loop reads CASSERRQYYEQYF. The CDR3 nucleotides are TGTGCCAGCAGTGAACGGAGGCAGTACTACGAGCAGTACTTC.

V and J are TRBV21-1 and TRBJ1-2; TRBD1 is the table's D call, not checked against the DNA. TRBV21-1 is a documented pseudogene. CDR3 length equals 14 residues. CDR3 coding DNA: TGTGCCAGCAGCGAACGACAGGTCAACTATGGCTACACCTTC. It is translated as CASSERQVNYGYTF.

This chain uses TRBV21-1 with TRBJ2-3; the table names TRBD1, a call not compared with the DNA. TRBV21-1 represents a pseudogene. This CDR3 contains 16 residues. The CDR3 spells CASSRNLQLSTDTQYF. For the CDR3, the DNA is TGTGCCAGCAGTCGCAACCTACAGCTTAGCACAGATACGCAGTATTTT.

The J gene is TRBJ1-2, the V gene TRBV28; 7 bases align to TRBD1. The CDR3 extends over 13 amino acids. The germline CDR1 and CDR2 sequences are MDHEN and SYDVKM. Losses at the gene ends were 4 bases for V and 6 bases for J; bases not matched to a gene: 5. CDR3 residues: CASSYRQGDGYTF. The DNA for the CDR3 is TGTGCCAGCAGTTACCGACAGGGTGATGGCTACACCTTC.

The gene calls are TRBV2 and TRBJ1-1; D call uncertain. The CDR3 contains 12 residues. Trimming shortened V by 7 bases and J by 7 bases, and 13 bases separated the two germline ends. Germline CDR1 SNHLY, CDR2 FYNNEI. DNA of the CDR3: TGTGCCAGCATTAGTCCAGGTATTGAAGCTTTCTTT. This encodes CASISPGIEAFF.

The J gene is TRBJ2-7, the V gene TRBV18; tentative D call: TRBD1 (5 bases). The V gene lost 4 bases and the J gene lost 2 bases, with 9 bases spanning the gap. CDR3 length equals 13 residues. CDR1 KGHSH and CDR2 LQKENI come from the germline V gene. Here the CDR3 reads CASSRQPTYEQYF. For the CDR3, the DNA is TGTGCCAGCTCACGACAGCCTACCTACGAGCAGTACTTC.

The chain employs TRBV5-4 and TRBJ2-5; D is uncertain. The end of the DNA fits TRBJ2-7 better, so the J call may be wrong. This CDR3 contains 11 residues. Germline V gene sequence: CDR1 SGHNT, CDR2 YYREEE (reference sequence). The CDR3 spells CASSLFLEQYF. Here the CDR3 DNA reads TGTGCCAGCAGCTTGTTCCTCGAGCAGTACTTC.

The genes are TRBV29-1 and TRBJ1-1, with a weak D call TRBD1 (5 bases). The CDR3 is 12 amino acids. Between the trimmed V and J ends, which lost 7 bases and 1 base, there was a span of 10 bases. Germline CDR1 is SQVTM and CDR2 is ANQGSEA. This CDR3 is CSAWGGNTEAFF. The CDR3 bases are TGCAGCGCCTGGGGGGGGAACACTGAAGCTTTCTTT.

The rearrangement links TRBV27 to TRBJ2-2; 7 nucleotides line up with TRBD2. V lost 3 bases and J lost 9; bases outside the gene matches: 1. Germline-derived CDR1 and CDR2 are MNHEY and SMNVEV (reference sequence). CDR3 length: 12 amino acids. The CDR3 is CASSFGGRELFF. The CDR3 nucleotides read TGTGCCAGCAGTTTCGGGGGGAGGGAGCTGTTTTTT.

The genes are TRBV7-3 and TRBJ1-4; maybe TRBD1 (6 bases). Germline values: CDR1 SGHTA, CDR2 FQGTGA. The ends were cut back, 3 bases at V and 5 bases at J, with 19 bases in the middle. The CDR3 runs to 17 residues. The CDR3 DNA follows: TGTGCCAGCAGCTTTTGGTTGGGCGGCAGGGGAAATGAAAAACTGTTTTTT. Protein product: CASSFWLGGRGNEKLFF.